This T cell receptor (beta chain) emerged from a study of human CD4 T cells and Enterobacteriaceae. Study-level points and caveats: In the top 5%: about 55% of the 19 and about three fifths of the roughly 34 cross-reactive clonotypes.

Deep-level sequencing, detecting one cell in 200,000, covered ex vivo memory CD4+. The assay was immunoSEQ multiplex PCR, and TCRdb's table has in-frame clones only and misses some. The sample carries fewer than 35,000 clones, 65% to 85% recorded once. As to this clone: Its antigen is currently unknown.

Sorting took every CD4+ cell except CD45RA+CCR7+CD95- naive cells, reaching over 95% purity. The CDR3 runs 15 residues. Trimming cost V 3 bases and J 5 bases; bases outside gene matches: 7. CDR1 is KGHSH, CDR2 LQKENI, per germline. The sequenced sample was memory CD4+ T cells from blood. This chain links TRBV18 with TRBJ2-5; the match to TRBD1 covers 9 bases. The TCR was taken from a human donor in good health. The CDR3 DNA is TGTGCCAGCTCACCCCAACAGGGGGCGTGGGAGACCCAGTACTTC. This encodes CASSPQQGAWETQYF.